This passage covers 28 T cell receptor beta chains from one sample sequenced in a study of T cells in tuberculosis. Using immunoSEQ multiplex PCR, the repertoire was profiled, and TCRdb retains in-frame clones only, with some absent. The table lists tens of thousands of clones, 90% to 95% of them singletons. Sequenced input: PBMCs. These receptors all come from a donor aged 10 to 29 with latent tuberculosis or without tuberculosis infection. Some clones in this sample may be carry-over from other donors' samples.

The V and J genes are TRBV6-5 and TRBJ1-1; weak D call: TRBD1 (5 bases). Looked up from germline, CDR1 is MNHEY and CDR2 is SVGAGI. The CDR3 consists of 15 residues. V lost 2 bases and J 0 bases, leaving 10 bases between the germline ends. This chain's CDR3 is CASSYGGSMNTEAFF. CDR3 nucleotide sequence: TGTGCCAGCAGTTACGGGGGGAGTATGAACACTGAAGCTTTCTTT.

The CDR3 spells CASSQDYRGKNQPQHF. The CDR3 region has the DNA TGCGCCAGCAGCCAAGATTACCGAGGGAAGAATCAGCCCCAGCATTTT. The chain combines TRBV4-3 with TRBJ1-5, with no clear D. Germline V gene sequence: CDR1 LGHNA, CDR2 YSLEER. V was trimmed by 0 bases and J by 4 bases, leaving 13 bases between them. This CDR3 region has 16 residues.

This clone is medium-sized. The gene calls are TRBV19 and TRBJ2-4, with 10 positions matching TRBD1. V shed 9 bases and J 0 bases; nucleotides not matched to a gene: 5. This CDR3 is 15 amino acids long. Germline CDR1 LNHDA, CDR2 SQIVND (reference sequence). The CDR3 is CASRQGASAKNIQYF. As DNA, the CDR3 is TGTGCCAGCCGACAGGGGGCCTCAGCCAAAAACATTCAGTACTTC.

J is TRBJ1-5 and V is TRBV5-1, with TRBD1 as a possible D gene (6 bases). V lost 0 bases to trimming and J lost 6 bases, with 13 bases between them. This CDR3 comprises 15 residues. Germline CDR1 SGHRS, CDR2 YFSETQ. The CDR3 bases are TGCGCCAGCAGCTTGGCAGGGGTGAGTAGTCAGCCCCAGCATTTT. Its protein is CASSLAGVSSQPQHF. Based on the CDR3 plus reference TRBV5-1 and TRBJ1-5, the full variable domain is KAGVTQTPRYLIKTRGQQVTLSCSPISGHRSVSWYQQTPGQGLQFLFEYFSETQRNKGNFPGRFSGRQFSNSRSEMNVSTLELGDSALYLCASSLAGVSSQPQHFGDGTRLSIL.

For the CDR3, the DNA is TGTGCCAGTAACCCCCGGGGGGGGAACACTGAAGCTTTCTTT. Translated, it gives CASNPRGGNTEAFF. This chain joins TRBV19 and TRBJ1-1; tentative D call: TRBD1 (5 bases). Germline CDR1 LNHDA, CDR2 SQIVND (reference sequence). Between the trimmed V and J ends, which lost 7 bases and 1 base, there was a span of 13 bases. The CDR3 is 14 residues long.

V and J are TRBV6-5 and TRBJ2-3; 12 nucleotides align to TRBD2. Germline V gene data show CDR1 as MNHEY and CDR2 as SVGAGI. V shed 5 bases, J shed 4 bases, and the junction held 4 bases outside the gene matches. The CDR3 is made up of 15 amino acids. The chain's CDR3 is CASSLAGGFPDTQYF. The CDR3 bases are TGTGCCAGCAGTCTAGCGGGGGGGTTTCCAGATACGCAGTATTTT.

This chain links TRBV7-9 with TRBJ1-2; D unresolved. This CDR3 contains 13 residues. V was shortened by 5 bases and J by 2 bases, with 9 bases between the two germline ends. CDR1 is SEHNR, CDR2 FQNEAQ, per germline (reference sequence). CDR3 loop: CASSPDTNYGYTF. The CDR3 bases are TGTGCCAGCAGCCCCGACACGAACTATGGCTACACCTTC.

The rearrangement links TRBV10-3 to TRBJ2-5; D may be TRBD1 (6 bases). CDR1 is ENHRY and CDR2 is SYGVKD in the germline V gene. The CDR3 loop spans 13 amino acids. Trimming left V 3 bases short and J 2 bases short, with 7 bases between. CDR3 protein: CAISDGTQETQYF. CDR3 DNA: TGTGCCATCAGTGATGGGACACAAGAGACCCAGTACTTC.

This chain links TRBV10-3 with TRBJ2-1; possible D gene TRBD2, 7 bases. Between the trimmed V and J ends, which lost 8 bases and 5 bases, there was a span of 16 bases. CDR1 and CDR2 from the germline V gene are ENHRY and SYGVKD. The CDR3 runs to 14 residues. This CDR3 is CAIGDNRGDNEQFF. In DNA form, the CDR3 reads TGTGCCATCGGGGACAACCGGGGGGACAATGAGCAGTTCTTC.

J is TRBJ2-1 and V is TRBV19; 7 bases are a match to TRBD2. V shed 4 bases and J 5 bases; nucleotides not matched to a gene: 2. Germline V gene data show CDR1 as LNHDA and CDR2 as SQIVND (reference sequence). CDR3 length: 13 amino acids. CDR3 sequence (DNA): TGTGCCAGTAGTAGGACTAGGGACAATGAGCAGTTCTTC. Translating it yields CASSRTRDNEQFF. Combining the CDR3 with reference TRBV19 and TRBJ2-1 gives the whole variable domain DGGITQSPKYLFRKEGQNVTLSCEQNLNHDAMYWYRQDPGQGLRLIYYSQIVNDFQKGDIAEGYSVSREKKESFPLTVTSAQKNPTAFYLCASSRTRDNEQFFGPGTRLTVL.

The chain recombines TRBV19 with TRBJ1-5; the D is unclear. The CDR3 contains 12 residues. Germline loops: CDR1 LNHDA, CDR2 SQIVND (reference sequence). The V end lost 6 bases, the J end lost 5 bases, and 8 bases lay between the germline ends. DNA for the CDR3: TGTGCCAGTAGCCGGCGGGATCAGCCCCAGCATTTT. It specifies CASSRRDQPQHF.

This clone was seen just once. The genes are TRBV30 and TRBJ2-3; the match to TRBD1 covers 10 bases. The V gene's germline CDR1 is GTSNPN and CDR2 SVGIG (reference sequence). The CDR3 covers 15 residues. The V gene end was trimmed by 5 bases and the J gene end by 1 base; junction bases not matched to a gene: 6. The CDR3 region has the DNA TGTGCCTGGGTCCACGGGACAGGGGGCACAGATACGCAGTATTTT. It codes for CAWVHGTGGTDTQYF. The full variable domain, its missing parts supplied by reference TRBV30 and TRBJ2-3, is SQTIHQWPATLVQPVGSPLSLECTVEGTSNPNLYWYRQAAGRGLQLLFYSVGIGQISSEVPQNLSASRPQDRQFILSSKKLLLSDSGFYLCAWVHGTGGTDTQYFGPGTRLTVL.

V and J are TRBV7-3 and TRBJ2-3, with 10 nucleotides matching TRBD2. The length of the CDR3 is 15 residues. V gave up 3 bases and J gave up 4 bases; unmatched junction bases: 4. Germline CDR1 SGHTA, CDR2 FQGTGA. The CDR3 here is CASSFGLAASDTQYF. In DNA form, the CDR3 reads TGTGCCAGCAGCTTCGGACTAGCGGCCTCAGATACGCAGTATTTT.

V is TRBV11-3 and J is TRBJ2-4, with 10 bases identical to TRBD1. The CDR3 sequence is 14 residues long. J lost 7 bases, V lost 5 bases, and 5 bases had no gene match. From germline, CDR1 is SGHNT and CDR2 YENEEA. The CDR3 loop is CASSEGTGDNIQYF. The DNA for the CDR3 is TGTGCCAGCAGCGAAGGGACAGGGGATAACATTCAGTACTTC. Filled out from reference TRBV11-3 and TRBJ2-4, the complete variable domain reads EAGVVQSPRYKIIEKKQPVAFWCNPISGHNTLYWYLQNLGQGPELLIRYENEEAVDDSQLPKDRFSAERLKGVDSTLKIQPAELGDSAVYLCASSEGTGDNIQYFGAGTRLSVL.

The chain joins TRBV5-4 to TRBJ1-2, with D perhaps TRBD1 (6 bases). V was shortened by 8 bases and J by 5 bases, with 22 bases between the two germline ends. The germline gives CDR1 SGHNT, CDR2 YYREEE (reference sequence). The CDR3 is 15 residues long. CDR3 sequence: CASRVGGRRGYGYTF. For the CDR3, the DNA is TGTGCCAGTAGGGTCGGGGGGCGCCGAGGATATGGCTACACCTTC. Using reference TRBV5-4 and TRBJ1-2 for the parts outside the CDR3, the full variable domain is ETGVTQSPTHLIKTRGQQVTLRCSSQSGHNTVSWYQQALGQGPQFIFQYYREEENGRGNFPPRFSGLQFPNYSSELNVNALELDDSALYLCASRVGGRRGYGYTFGSGTRLTVV.

The chain couples TRBV10-2 to TRBJ2-2; D possibly corresponds to TRBD1 (6 bases). V lost 4 bases and J 0 bases, leaving 6 bases between the germline ends. This CDR3 region has 14 residues. Germline values: CDR1 WSHSY, CDR2 SAAADI. CDR3 sequence: CASSGTANTGELFF. The CDR3 nucleotides are TGCGCCAGCAGTGGGACAGCGAACACCGGGGAGCTGTTTTTT.

For this clone: A read error may account for a junction end that differs from germline. This rearrangement joins TRBV5-4 to TRBJ1-2, with 7 bases identical to TRBD1. From germline, CDR1 is SGHNT and CDR2 YYREEE (reference sequence). CDR3 length: 14 amino acids. The CDR3 DNA reads as TGTGCCAGTAGCTTGGGGACAGTTAACTATGGCTACACCTTC. It specifies CASSLGTVNYGYTF. The full variable domain, rest sourced from reference TRBV5-4 and TRBJ1-2, is ETGVTQSPTHLIKTRGQQVTLRCSSQSGHNTVSWYQQALGQGPQFIFQYYREEENGRGNFPPRFSGLQFPNYSSELNVNALELDDSALYLCASSLGTVNYGYTFGSGTRLTVV.

The chain couples TRBV2 to TRBJ1-5; 10 nucleotides align to TRBD1. The ends lost 0 bases at V and 1 base at J; junction bases unmatched: 3. From germline, CDR1 is SNHLY and CDR2 FYNNEI. The CDR3 loop spans 17 amino acids. In DNA, the CDR3 is TGTGCCAGCAGTGAAGCCCGGACAGGGGGGAGCAATCAGCCCCAGCATTTT. Translating it yields CASSEARTGGSNQPQHF.

The J gene is TRBJ1-1, the V gene TRBV12-5; perhaps TRBD1 as D (6 bases). The ends were cut back, 1 base at V and 3 bases at J, with 12 bases in the middle. This CDR3 region has 15 residues. The V gene's germline CDR1 is LGHNT and CDR2 FRNRAP. The CDR3 spells CASGLAPGQYTEAFF. The CDR3 nucleotides read TGTGCTAGTGGTTTGGCCCCAGGACAGTACACTGAAGCTTTCTTT.

The genes are TRBV6-6 and TRBJ2-5, with D unresolved. Trimming pared 6 bases from V and 4 bases from J, leaving 9 bases between. The CDR3 is 12 amino acids. Germline V gives CDR1 MNHNY, CDR2 SVGAGI (reference sequence). The DNA for the CDR3 is TGTGCCAGCAGAAGGAGTGGAGAGACCCAGTACTTC. The encoded protein is CASRRSGETQYF.

The chain uses TRBV18 and TRBJ1-2; maybe TRBD1 (5 bases). Trimming shortened V by 0 bases and J by 0 bases, and 11 bases separated the two germline ends. The CDR3 sequence is 16 residues long. The germline CDR1 and CDR2 sequences are KGHSH and LQKENI. The CDR3 loop reads CASSPPVKTANYGYTF. As DNA, the CDR3 is TGTGCCAGCTCACCACCGGTCAAGACAGCTAACTATGGCTACACCTTC.

As regards this clone: Other DNA sequences within the sample encode an identical CDR3. CDR3 residues: CASSPSNTEAFF. CDR3 sequence (DNA): TGTGCCAGCAGCCCCAGTAACACTGAAGCTTTCTTT. The chain uses TRBV28 and TRBJ1-1; no clear D. Trimming took off 6 bases at V and 2 bases at J, with 7 bases between the two ends. This CDR3 comprises 12 residues. Per the germline V gene, CDR1 is MDHEN and CDR2 is SYDVKM.

The V gene is TRBV5-5, the J gene TRBJ1-5, with 7 bases aligning to TRBD1. Germline V gene data show CDR1 as SGHKS and CDR2 as YYEKEE (reference sequence). V trimming: 0 bases; J trimming: 8 bases; junction bases outside the gene matches: 14. CDR3 size: 17 residues. The CDR3 DNA follows: TGTGCCAGCAGCTTGGCCTTCGGGACAGTGTCAGGAGAGCCCCAGCATTTT. Encoded protein: CASSLAFGTVSGEPQHF.

The V call is TRBV11-2, the J call TRBJ1-1; 9 nucleotides align to TRBD1. Germline loops: CDR1 SGHAT, CDR2 FQNNGV. V was pared by 1 base and J by 1 base, with 4 bases of the junction left unmatched. This CDR3 is 16 amino acids long. The CDR3 DNA follows: TGTGCCAGCAGCTTAGGGACAGGGGCTTCGAACACTGAAGCTTTCTTT. This translates into CASSLGTGASNTEAFF.

The rearrangement joins TRBV10-3 to TRBJ2-7, with 12 bases lining up with TRBD2. V was clipped by 6 bases and J by 5 bases; unmatched bases: 8. The CDR3 totals 15 residues. Germline V gene sequence: CDR1 ENHRY, CDR2 SYGVKD. The CDR3 loop is CAIRRLAGAPDEQYF. For the CDR3, the DNA is TGTGCCATCAGACGACTAGCGGGGGCTCCTGACGAGCAGTACTTC.

The chain is built from TRBV9 and TRBJ2-1; 8 bases map to TRBD2. CDR3 length equals 16 residues. Germline CDR1 reads SGDLS; CDR2 reads YYNGEE. V gave up 0 bases and J gave up 0 bases; unmatched junction bases: 2. CDR3 DNA: TGTGCCAGCAGCGTAGACGGGAGGGGCTCCTACAATGAGCAGTTCTTC. Translated, it gives CASSVDGRGSYNEQFF.

CDR3 bases: TGTGCCAGCAACTCGGGGGATGAGCAGTTCTTC. It encodes CASNSGDEQFF. The rearrangement joins TRBV7-8 to TRBJ2-1; tentative D call: TRBD2 (6 bases). The CDR3 covers 11 residues. Germline V gives CDR1 SGHVS, CDR2 FQNEAQ. Trimming took off 7 bases at V and 8 bases at J, with 9 bases between the two ends. Using reference TRBV7-8 and TRBJ2-1 for the parts outside the CDR3, the full variable domain is GAGVSQSPRYKVAKRGQDVALRCDPISGHVSLFWYQQALGQGPEFLTYFQNEAQLDKSGLPSDRFFAERPEGSVSTLKIQRTQQEDSAVYLCASNSGDEQFFGPGTRLTVL.

The chain is built from TRBV6-6 and TRBJ2-3; 7 bases agree with TRBD2. This CDR3 region has 13 residues. J lost 2 bases, V lost 6 bases, and 2 bases had no gene match. Per the germline V gene, CDR1 is MNHNY and CDR2 is SVGAGI (reference sequence). The CDR3 reads CASRRGNTDTQYF. As DNA, the CDR3 is TGTGCCAGCAGGCGGGGGAACACAGATACGCAGTATTTT.